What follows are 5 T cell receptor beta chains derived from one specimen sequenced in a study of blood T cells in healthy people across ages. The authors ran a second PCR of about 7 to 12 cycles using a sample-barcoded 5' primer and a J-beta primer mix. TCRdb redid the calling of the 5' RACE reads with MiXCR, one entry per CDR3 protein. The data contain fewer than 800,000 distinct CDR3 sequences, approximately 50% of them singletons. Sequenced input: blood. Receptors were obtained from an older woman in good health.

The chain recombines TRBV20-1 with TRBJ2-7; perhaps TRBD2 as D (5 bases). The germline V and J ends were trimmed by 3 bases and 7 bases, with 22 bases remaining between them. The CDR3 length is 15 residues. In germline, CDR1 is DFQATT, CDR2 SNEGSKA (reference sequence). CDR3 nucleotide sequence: TGCAGTGCTAGGCCGTTGCGGAGGAACTACAATGAGCAGTACTTC. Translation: CSARPLRRNYNEQYF.

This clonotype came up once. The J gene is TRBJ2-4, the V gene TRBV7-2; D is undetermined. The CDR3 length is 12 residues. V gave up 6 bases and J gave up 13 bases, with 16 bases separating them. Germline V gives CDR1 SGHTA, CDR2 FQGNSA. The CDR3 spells CASSPNSREQYF. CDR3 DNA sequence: TGTGCCAGCAGTCCAAACTCCCGTGAGCAGTACTTC.

CDR3 region: CASSFRLAGEETQYF. The CDR3 nucleotides are TGTGCCAGCAGCTTCCGACTAGCGGGAGAGGAGACCCAGTACTTC. V and J are TRBV6-5 and TRBJ2-5; 12 bases are a match to TRBD2. V gave up 6 bases and J gave up 5 bases; unmatched junction bases: 7. The CDR3 is 15 residues long. The V gene's germline CDR1 is MNHEY and CDR2 SVGAGI.

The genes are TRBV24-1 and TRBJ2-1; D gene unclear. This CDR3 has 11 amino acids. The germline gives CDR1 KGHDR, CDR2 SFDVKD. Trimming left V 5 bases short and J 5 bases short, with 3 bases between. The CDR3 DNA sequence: TGTGCCACCAGTGTACACAATGAGCAGTTCTTC. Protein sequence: CATSVHNEQFF.

CDR3 residues: CASSELGQQETQYF. In DNA, the CDR3 is TGTGCCAGCAGTGAATTAGGCCAACAAGAGACCCAGTACTTC. V is TRBV6-1 and J is TRBJ2-5; D is unclear. The CDR3 has 14 amino acids. V was trimmed by 2 bases and J by 2 bases, leaving 9 bases between them. From germline, CDR1 is MNHNS and CDR2 SASEGT.